This T cell receptor beta chain was found in a study of T cell responses to AZD1222 COVID-19 vaccine. In its sample, this clone was seen a few times. Germline trimming cut 1 base from V and 7 bases from J; bases unmatched to any gene: 9. The CDR3 is made up of 17 amino acids. Germline CDR1 is LGHNA and CDR2 is YSLEER. Measured with immunoSEQ multiplex PCR; TCRdb has only the in-frame clones, and not every one. The table records tens of thousands of clones, around 80% of them present only once. The chain joins TRBV4-3 to TRBJ1-6; TRBD1 aligns across 8 bases. The sequencing here drew on peripheral blood, taken on day 0 of AZD1222 vaccination. This TCR was sampled from an adult in good health. CDR3 bases: TGCGCCAGCAGCCAAGGTAGGACAGGGCTCCGAAATTCACCCCTCCACTTT. Translating it yields CASSQGRTGLRNSPLHF.